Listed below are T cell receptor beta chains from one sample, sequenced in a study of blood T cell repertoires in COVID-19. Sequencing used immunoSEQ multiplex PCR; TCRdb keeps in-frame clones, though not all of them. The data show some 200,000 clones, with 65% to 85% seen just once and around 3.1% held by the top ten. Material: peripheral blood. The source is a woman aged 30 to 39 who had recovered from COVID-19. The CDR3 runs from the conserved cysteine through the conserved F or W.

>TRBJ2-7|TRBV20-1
CSATGTYEQYF
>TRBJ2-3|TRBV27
CASSLSGGDSSFKDTQYF
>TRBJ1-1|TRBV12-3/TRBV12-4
CASSFILNTEAFF
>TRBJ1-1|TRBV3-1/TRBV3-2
CASTPGGRDEAFF
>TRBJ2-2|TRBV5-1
CASSLTLAMNTGELFF
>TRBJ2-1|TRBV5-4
CASSVDRGDEQFF
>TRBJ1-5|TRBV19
CASSMLGTGNQPQHF
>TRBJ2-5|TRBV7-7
CASSLETTGGVEETQYF
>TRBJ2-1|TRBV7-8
CASSLSGSYNEQFF
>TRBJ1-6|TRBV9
CASSVATGLNSPLHF
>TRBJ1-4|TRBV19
CASSIAGGDEKLFF
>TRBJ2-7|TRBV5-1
CASSFSGQGRSYEQYF
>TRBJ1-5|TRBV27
CASSLSGQGLGPTRQPQHF
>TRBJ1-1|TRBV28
CASRDMSTEAFF
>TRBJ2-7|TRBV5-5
CASSISGQSYEQYF
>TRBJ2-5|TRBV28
CASLPHTGFVETQYF
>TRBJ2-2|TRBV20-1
CSASGTGSRAGELFF
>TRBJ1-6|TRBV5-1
CASVEEPGMYNSPLHF
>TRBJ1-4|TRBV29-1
CSVQGGQLNEKLFF
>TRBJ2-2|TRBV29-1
CSVHGQSTGELFF
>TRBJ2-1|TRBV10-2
CASSEPQRHNEQFF
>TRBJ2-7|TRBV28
CASSPSTSEQYF
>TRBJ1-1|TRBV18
CASSLRRTVDTEAFF
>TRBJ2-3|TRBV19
CASSLEGGSAFEDTQYF
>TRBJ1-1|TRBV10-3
CAISEAGNTEAFF
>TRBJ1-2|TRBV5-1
CASSSGGSGDYTF
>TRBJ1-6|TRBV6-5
CASKLENSPLHF
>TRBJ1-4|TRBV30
CAWTDYNEKLFF
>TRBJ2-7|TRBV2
CASSAVRAGGYEQYF
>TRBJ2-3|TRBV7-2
CASRPSGSKSNTQYF
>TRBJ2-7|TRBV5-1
CASSLINGGYYEQYF
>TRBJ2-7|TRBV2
CASSQDSYEQYF
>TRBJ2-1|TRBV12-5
CASVSHNSYNEQFF
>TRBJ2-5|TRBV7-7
CASSPSGTSGREDQYF
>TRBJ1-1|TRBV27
CASSLKPYTEAFF
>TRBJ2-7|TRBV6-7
CASRPDRAAYEQYF
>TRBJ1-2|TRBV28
CASSSGQGLTGYTF
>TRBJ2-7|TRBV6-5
CASSYPFNGGGYEQYF
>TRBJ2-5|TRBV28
CASSYLSSGRAGETQYF
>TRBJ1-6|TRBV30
CAWRVQLGGSPLHF
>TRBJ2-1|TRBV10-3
CAIKLAGEGNEQFF
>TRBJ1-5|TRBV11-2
CASSPSRTGNQPQHF
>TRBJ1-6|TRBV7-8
CASRKAVNSPLHF
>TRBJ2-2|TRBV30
CAWSLLAGASTGELFF
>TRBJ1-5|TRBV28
CASSLSQGAFQPQHF
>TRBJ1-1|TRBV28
CASRHDGGLVNTEAFF
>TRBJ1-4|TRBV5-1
CASSLGQGEEKLFF
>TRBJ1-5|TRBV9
CASSVKVRQPQHF
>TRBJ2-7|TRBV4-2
CASSQALQPGGSYEQYF
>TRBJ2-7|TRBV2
CASRQGANYGEQYF
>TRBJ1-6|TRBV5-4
CASSSTGAPTSSYNSPLHF
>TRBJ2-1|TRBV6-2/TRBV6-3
CASSKPGLVGGPPPYNEQFF